What follows is one TCR beta chain and its context. The antigen is not known. Arm-PCR of CDR3 regions with iRepertoire HTBI primers generated TCR beta libraries. MiXCR, run by TCRdb on the multiplex PCR reads, gives a single entry per CDR3 protein. The table lists 620,000 or so distinct CDR3 sequences, around 15% of them singletons, with around 18% in the top ten. There are 12 residues in the CDR3. Germline CDR1 and CDR2: LNHNV and YYDKDF (reference sequence). V was shortened by 1 base and J by 5 bases, with 4 bases between the two germline ends. This entry comes from a study of regulatory T cells in long-lasting Graves disease. Findings of the study overall: Small sample size may have lowered accuracy.

Described time point: newly diagnosed GD, antithyroid drugs for less than 3 months. PBMC-extracted RNA yielded the TCR library. The data also belong to a second study, concerning T cells in Graves' hyperthyroidism and ophthalmopathy. That study adds: It was considered stable Graves' hyperthyroidism when ophthalmopathy did not progress within 18 months. The model predicted ophthalmopathy a median 6.5 months before onset.

The sequence was collected from a woman aged 25 to 39 with Graves disease. This chain connects TRBV15 to TRBJ2-3, with unresolved D. The sample here was peripheral blood mononuclear cells (PBMCs), taken at new diagnosis, from a patient treated with antithyroid drugs. The CDR3 loop reads CATSRAGDTQYF. CDR3 bases: TGTGCCACCAGCAGAGCCGGAGATACGCAGTATTTT.